Listed below are T cell receptor beta chains from one sample, sequenced in a study of shared clonotypes between healthy human individuals. The data were produced by immunoSEQ multiplex PCR, yet TCRdb's version contains in-frame clones alone and is incomplete. Of roughly 2 million clones in the sample, about 95% were seen once. Source material: naive CD8+ T cells sorted from blood. These receptor sequences come from a man younger than 35 in good health. Each CDR3 is given without its conserved first and last residue. Each record gives: J gene, V gene, CDR3 protein.

j_gene: TRBJ2-7; v_gene: TRBV11-2; CDR3aa: ASSLRSRQGPSYEQY
j_gene: TRBJ2-5; v_gene: TRBV27; CDR3aa: ASSLSWEQETQY
j_gene: TRBJ2-1; v_gene: TRBV9; CDR3aa: ASSARLAGLYNEQF
j_gene: TRBJ2-1; v_gene: TRBV27; CDR3aa: ASGRGSYNEQF
j_gene: TRBJ2-1; v_gene: TRBV27; CDR3aa: ASSPGLAGNEQF
j_gene: TRBJ2-5; v_gene: TRBV7-9; CDR3aa: ASSLGPTQY
j_gene: TRBJ1-5; v_gene: TRBV28; CDR3aa: ASSPTGYGQPQH
j_gene: TRBJ1-6; v_gene: TRBV6-4; CDR3aa: ASSGPGTTYSYNSPLH
j_gene: TRBJ2-7; v_gene: TRBV6-5; CDR3aa: ASGLSGSYEQY
j_gene: TRBJ2-7; v_gene: TRBV4-1; CDR3aa: ASSQELGSGYEQY
j_gene: TRBJ2-5; v_gene: TRBV5-1; CDR3aa: ASSPGLAGVYFRETQY
j_gene: TRBJ2-7; v_gene: TRBV28; CDR3aa: ASIGDGYEQY
j_gene: TRBJ1-1; v_gene: TRBV15; CDR3aa: ATSRSGDSIGGEAF
j_gene: TRBJ2-7; v_gene: TRBV6-1; CDR3aa: ASSDRGLYEQY
j_gene: TRBJ2-2; v_gene: TRBV9; CDR3aa: ASSVDGTGELF
j_gene: TRBJ1-5; v_gene: TRBV2; CDR3aa: ASSEWGTGQLPQH
j_gene: TRBJ2-7; v_gene: TRBV29-1; CDR3aa: SVEGQNYEQY
j_gene: TRBJ2-1; v_gene: TRBV5-1; CDR3aa: ASSIRVPGDNEQF
j_gene: TRBJ2-7; v_gene: TRBV9; CDR3aa: ASSVSGDSGSSYEQY
j_gene: TRBJ2-5; v_gene: TRBV5-6; CDR3aa: ASNQEGETQY
j_gene: TRBJ2-7; v_gene: TRBV27; CDR3aa: ASSPVGEMGEQY
j_gene: TRBJ2-6; v_gene: TRBV7-7; CDR3aa: ASSPNSGANVLT
j_gene: TRBJ2-7; v_gene: TRBV13; CDR3aa: ASSLEGYEQY
j_gene: TRBJ1-1; v_gene: TRBV15; CDR3aa: ATSRVAGMDTEAF
j_gene: TRBJ2-5; v_gene: TRBV4-3; CDR3aa: ASSQEPGWKETQY
j_gene: TRBJ2-5; v_gene: TRBV25-1; CDR3aa: ASSDGETQY
j_gene: TRBJ2-7; v_gene: TRBV13; CDR3aa: ASSLGGLAGDNEQY